The clone carrying this T cell receptor (beta chain) was observed a few times. This entry comes from a study of beta chain features in type 1 diabetes. CDR1 and CDR2 from the germline V gene are SGHAT and FQNNGV. CDR3 length: 16 amino acids. V was clipped by 0 bases and J by 3 bases; unmatched bases: 7. The sequenced template was cDNA made from the entire isolated RNA. Generated by immunoSEQ multiplex PCR, the TCRdb table keeps only in-frame clones and is missing some. Seen here are 310,000 or so clones, less than 10% observed once, and the top ten hold 0.44%. This TCR came from a young woman in good health. J is TRBJ2-5 and V is TRBV11-2; 7 bases align to TRBD2. The sample taken for sequencing was central memory CD4+ T cells from blood. CDR3 amino acids: CASSLDLLAEEETQYF. The CDR3 coding sequence is TGTGCCAGCAGCTTAGATCTCCTAGCGGAAGAAGAGACCCAGTACTTC.